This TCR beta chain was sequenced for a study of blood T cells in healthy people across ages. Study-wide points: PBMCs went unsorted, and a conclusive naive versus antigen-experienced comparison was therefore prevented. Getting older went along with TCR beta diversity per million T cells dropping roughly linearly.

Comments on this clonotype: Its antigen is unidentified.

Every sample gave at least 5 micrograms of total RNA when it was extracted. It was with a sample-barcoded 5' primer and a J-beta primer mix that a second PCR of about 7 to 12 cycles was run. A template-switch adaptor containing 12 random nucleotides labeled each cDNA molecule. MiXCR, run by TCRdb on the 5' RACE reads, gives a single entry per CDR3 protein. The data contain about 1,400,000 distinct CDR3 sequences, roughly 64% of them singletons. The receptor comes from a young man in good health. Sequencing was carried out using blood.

CDR3 loop: CASTSGQGLDEQFF. For the CDR3, the DNA is TGTGCCAGCACCTCGGGACAGGGGTTAGATGAGCAGTTCTTC. The chain links TRBV12-3 or TRBV12-4 to TRBJ2-1; 10 bases map to TRBD1. CDR3 length: 14 residues. V gave up 7 bases and J gave up 8 bases; unmatched junction bases: 8.